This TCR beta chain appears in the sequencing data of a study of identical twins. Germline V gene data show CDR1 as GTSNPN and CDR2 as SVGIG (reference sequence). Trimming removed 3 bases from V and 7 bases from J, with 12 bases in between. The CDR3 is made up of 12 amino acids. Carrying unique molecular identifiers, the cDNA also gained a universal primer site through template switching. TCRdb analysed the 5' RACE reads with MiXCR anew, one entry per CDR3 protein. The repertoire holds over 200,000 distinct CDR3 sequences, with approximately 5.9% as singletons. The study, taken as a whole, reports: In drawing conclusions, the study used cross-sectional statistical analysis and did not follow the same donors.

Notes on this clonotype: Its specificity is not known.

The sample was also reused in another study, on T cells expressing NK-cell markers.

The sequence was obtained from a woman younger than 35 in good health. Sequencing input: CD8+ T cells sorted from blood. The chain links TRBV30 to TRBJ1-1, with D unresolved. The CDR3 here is CAWSPEQGEAFF. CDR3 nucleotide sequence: TGTGCCTGGAGCCCAGAACAAGGTGAAGCTTTCTTT.